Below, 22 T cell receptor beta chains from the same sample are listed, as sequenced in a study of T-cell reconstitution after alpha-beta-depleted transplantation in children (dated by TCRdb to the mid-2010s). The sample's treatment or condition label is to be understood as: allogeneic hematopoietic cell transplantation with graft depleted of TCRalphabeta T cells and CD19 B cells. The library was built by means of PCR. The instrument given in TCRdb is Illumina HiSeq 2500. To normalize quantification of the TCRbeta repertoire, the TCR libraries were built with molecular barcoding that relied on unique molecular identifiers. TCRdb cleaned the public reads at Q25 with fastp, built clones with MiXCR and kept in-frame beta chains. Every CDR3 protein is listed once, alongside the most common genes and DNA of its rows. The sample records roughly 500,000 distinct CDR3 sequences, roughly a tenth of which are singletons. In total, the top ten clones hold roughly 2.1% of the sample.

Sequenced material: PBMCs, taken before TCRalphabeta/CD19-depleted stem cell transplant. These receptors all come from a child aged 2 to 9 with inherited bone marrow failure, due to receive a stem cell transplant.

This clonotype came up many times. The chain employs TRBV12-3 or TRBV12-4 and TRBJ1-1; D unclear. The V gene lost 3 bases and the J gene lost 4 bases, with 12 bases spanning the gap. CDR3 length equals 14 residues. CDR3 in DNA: TGTGCCAGCAGTTTTTCAAACGCCGGCACTGAAGCTTTCTTT. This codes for CASSFSNAGTEAFF.

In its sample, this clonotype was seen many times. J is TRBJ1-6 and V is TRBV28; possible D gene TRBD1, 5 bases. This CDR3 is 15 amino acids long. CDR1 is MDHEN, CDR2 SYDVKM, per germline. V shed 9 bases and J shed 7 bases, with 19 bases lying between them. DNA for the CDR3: TGTGCCAGTGGCCCCTGGCAGGGACTAAATTCACCCCTCCACTTT. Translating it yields CASGPWQGLNSPLHF.

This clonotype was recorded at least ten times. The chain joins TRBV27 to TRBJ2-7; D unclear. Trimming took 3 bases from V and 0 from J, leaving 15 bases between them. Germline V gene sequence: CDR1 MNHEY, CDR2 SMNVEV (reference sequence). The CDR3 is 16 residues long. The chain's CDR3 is CASSFGDPRSSYEQYF. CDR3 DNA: TGTGCCAGCAGTTTCGGCGACCCTCGCAGCTCCTACGAGCAGTACTTC.

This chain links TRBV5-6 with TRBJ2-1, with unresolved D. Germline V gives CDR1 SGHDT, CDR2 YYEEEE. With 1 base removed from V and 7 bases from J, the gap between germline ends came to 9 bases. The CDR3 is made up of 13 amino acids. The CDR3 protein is CASSLQDPNEQFF. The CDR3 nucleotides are TGTGCCAGCAGCTTGCAGGATCCGAATGAGCAGTTCTTC.

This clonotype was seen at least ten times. The CDR3 DNA sequence: TGCAGCGTTAAGAGATCCCAAGAGACCCAGTACTTC. Amino acid sequence: CSVKRSQETQYF. J is TRBJ2-5 and V is TRBV29-1; no firm D call. The V gene's germline CDR1 is SQVTM and CDR2 ANQGSEA. CDR3 length equals 12 residues. V lost 5 bases and J lost 1, with 8 bases in between.

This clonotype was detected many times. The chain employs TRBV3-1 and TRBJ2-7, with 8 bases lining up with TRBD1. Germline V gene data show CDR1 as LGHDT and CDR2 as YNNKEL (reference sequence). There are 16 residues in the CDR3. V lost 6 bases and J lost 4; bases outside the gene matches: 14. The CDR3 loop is CASRSRWTGNWYEQYF. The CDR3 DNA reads TGTGCCAGCAGGAGCCGGTGGACAGGGAATTGGTACGAGCAGTACTTC.

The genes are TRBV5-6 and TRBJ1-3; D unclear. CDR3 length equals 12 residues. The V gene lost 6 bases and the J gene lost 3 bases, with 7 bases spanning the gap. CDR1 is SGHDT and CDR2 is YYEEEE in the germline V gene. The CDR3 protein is CASNRIGNTIYF. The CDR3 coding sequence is TGTGCCAGCAACCGTATTGGAAACACCATATATTTT.

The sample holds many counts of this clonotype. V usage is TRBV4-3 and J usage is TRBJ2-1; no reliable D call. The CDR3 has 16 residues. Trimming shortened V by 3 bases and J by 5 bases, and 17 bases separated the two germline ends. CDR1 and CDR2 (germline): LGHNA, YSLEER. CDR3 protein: CASSHYPEFKDNEQFF. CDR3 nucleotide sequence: TGCGCCAGCAGCCACTACCCGGAGTTTAAGGACAATGAGCAGTTCTTC.

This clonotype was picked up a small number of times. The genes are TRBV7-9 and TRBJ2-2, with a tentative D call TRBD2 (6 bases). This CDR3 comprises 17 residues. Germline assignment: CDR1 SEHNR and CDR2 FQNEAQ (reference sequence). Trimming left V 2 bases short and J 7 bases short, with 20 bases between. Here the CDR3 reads CASSLFGGEDRGGELFF. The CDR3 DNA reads TGTGCCAGCAGCTTATTCGGGGGAGAGGATCGGGGCGGGGAGCTGTTTTTT. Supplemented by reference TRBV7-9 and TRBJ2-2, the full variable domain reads DTGVSQNPRHKITKRGQNVTFRCDPISEHNRLYWYRQTLGQGPEFLTYFQNEAQLEKSRLLSDRFSAERPKGSFSTLEIQRTEQGDSAMYLCASSLFGGEDRGGELFFGEGSRLTVL.

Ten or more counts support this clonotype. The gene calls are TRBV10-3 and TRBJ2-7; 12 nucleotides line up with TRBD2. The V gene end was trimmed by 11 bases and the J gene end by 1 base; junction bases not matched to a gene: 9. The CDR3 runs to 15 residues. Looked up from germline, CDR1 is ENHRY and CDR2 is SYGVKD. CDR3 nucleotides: TGTGCCCTAGGCCGGGGGACTAGCGGGTCCTACGAGCAGTACTTC. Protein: CALGRGTSGSYEQYF.

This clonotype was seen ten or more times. This chain's CDR3 is CASSPPKIAGVHEQFF. CDR3 nucleotides: TGTGCCAGCAGTCCCCCGAAGATAGCGGGAGTGCATGAGCAGTTCTTC. The V call is TRBV12-3 or TRBV12-4, the J call TRBJ2-1; TRBD2 matches at 9 bases. This CDR3 is 16 amino acids long. V lost 5 bases and J lost 8; bases outside the gene matches: 13.

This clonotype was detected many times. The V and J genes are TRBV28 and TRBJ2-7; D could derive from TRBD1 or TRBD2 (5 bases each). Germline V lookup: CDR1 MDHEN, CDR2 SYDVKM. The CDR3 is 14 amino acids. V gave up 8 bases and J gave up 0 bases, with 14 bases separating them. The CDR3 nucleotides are TGTGCCAGCTCGGGACGGATTAGCTCCTACGAGCAGTACTTC. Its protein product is CASSGRISSYEQYF.

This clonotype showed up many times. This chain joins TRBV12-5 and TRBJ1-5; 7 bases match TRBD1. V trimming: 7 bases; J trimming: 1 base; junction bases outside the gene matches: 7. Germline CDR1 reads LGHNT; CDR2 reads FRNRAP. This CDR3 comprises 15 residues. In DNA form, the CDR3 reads TGTGCTAGTGCGTCCGACAGGGTCAGCAATCAGCCCCAGCATTTT. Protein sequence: CASASDRVSNQPQHF.

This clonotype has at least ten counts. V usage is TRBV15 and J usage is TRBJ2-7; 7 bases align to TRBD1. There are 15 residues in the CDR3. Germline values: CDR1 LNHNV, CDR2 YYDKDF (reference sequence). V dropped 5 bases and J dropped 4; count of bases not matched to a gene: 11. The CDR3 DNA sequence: TGTGCCACCAGCCTAATGACAGGGAAGGGGTACGAGCAGTACTTC. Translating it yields CATSLMTGKGYEQYF.

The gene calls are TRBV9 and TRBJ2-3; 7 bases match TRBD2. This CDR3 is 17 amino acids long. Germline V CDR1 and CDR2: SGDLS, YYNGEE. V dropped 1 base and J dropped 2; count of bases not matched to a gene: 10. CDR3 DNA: TGTGCCAGCAGCGTAAGGAGCGGGATGGGGCCCACAGATACGCAGTATTTT. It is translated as CASSVRSGMGPTDTQYF.

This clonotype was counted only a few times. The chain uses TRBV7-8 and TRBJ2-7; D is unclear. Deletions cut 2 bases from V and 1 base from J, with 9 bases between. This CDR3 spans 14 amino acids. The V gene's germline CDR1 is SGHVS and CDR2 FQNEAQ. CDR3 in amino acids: CASSLLQTSYEQYF. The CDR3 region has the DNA TGTGCCAGCAGCTTATTACAGACTTCCTACGAGCAGTACTTC. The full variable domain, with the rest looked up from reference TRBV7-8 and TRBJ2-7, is GAGVSQSPRYKVAKRGQDVALRCDPISGHVSLFWYQQALGQGPEFLTYFQNEAQLDKSGLPSDRFFAERPEGSVSTLKIQRTQQEDSAVYLCASSLLQTSYEQYFGPGTRLTVT.

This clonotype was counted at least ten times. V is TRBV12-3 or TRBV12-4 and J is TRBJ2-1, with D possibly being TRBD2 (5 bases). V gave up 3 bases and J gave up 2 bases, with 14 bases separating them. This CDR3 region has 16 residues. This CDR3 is CASSFGYAGTYNEQFF. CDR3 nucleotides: TGTGCCAGCAGTTTCGGCTATGCGGGTACCTACAATGAGCAGTTCTTC.

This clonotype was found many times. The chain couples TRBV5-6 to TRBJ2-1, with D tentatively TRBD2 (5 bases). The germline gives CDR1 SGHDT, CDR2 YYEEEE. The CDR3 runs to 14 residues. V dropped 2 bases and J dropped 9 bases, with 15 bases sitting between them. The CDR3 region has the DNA TGTGCCAGCAGCTTCCTAGACAAGGCGGGTGAGCAGTTCTTC. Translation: CASSFLDKAGEQFF.

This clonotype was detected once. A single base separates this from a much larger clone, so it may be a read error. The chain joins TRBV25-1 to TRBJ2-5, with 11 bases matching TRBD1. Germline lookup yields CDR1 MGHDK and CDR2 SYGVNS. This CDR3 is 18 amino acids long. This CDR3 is CASSEWIRTGGAEETQNF. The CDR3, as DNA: TGTGCCAGCAGTGAGTGGATCCGGACAGGGGGCGCGGAAGAGACCCAGAACTTC.

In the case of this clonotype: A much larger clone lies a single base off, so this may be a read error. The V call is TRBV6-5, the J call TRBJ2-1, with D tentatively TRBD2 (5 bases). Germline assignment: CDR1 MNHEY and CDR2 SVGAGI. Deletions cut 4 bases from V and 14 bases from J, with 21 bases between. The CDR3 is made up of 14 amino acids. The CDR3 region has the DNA TGTGCCAGCAGTTCCGCTGGACGAGCGGCCGAGGAGTTCTTC. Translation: CASSSAGRAAEEFF.

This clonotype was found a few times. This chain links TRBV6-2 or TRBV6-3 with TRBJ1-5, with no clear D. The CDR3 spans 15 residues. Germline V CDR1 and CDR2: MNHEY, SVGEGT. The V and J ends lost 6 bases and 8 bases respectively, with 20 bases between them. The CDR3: CASSRGYTPREPQHF. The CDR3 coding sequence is TGTGCCAGCAGCCGAGGGTACACACCCCGAGAGCCCCAGCATTTT.

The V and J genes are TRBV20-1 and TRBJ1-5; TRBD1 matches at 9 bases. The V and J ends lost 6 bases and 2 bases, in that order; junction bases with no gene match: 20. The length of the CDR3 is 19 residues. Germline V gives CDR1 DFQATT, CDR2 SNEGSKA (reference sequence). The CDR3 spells CSALSTYGTGNSGNQPQHF. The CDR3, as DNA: TGCAGTGCCTTATCGACCTACGGGACAGGGAATTCGGGCAATCAGCCCCAGCATTTT.